This T cell receptor beta chain was identified during a study of T cell responses to AZD1222 COVID-19 vaccine. CDR3 length: 17 amino acids. The germline V and J ends were trimmed by 4 bases and 4 bases, with 22 bases remaining between them. Looked up from germline, CDR1 is MGHDK and CDR2 is SYGVNS. The table came from immunoSEQ multiplex PCR; TCRdb's copy has only in-frame clones and leaves some out. The sample has 150,000 or so clones; about 90% are singletons. Source: peripheral blood, taken on day 0 of AZD1222 vaccination. The chain carries TRBV25-1 and TRBJ1-2; D unresolved. The clonotype was recovered from an adult in good health. For the CDR3, the DNA is TGTGCCAGCAGTGCTGGGGATCTGGGCGGCGCCGTCTATGGCTACACCTTC. Translated, it gives CASSAGDLGGAVYGYTF.